This T cell receptor beta chain was observed in a study of blood T cell repertoires in COVID-19. Study in general: Material from acute and convalescent COVID-19 was sourced from the United States, Italy and Spain. T cells, B-cell-depleted T cells, or PBMCs supplied cDNA or gDNA.

The germline V gene has CDR1 ENHRY and CDR2 SYGVKD. The CDR3 is made up of 16 amino acids. J lost 7 bases, V lost 6 bases, and 16 bases had no gene match. Original handling: By means of reference gene primer amplification, nucleated cell counts were estimated. Repertoires were generated with immunoSEQ multiplex PCR, while TCRdb's copy carries only in-frame clones and drops some. The DNA gave D and trimming, while V, J and clone size come from that table. The table records about 330,000 clones, approximately 85% of them present only once. The chain links TRBV10-3 to TRBJ1-2; TRBD1 agrees at 8 bases. The sequence was collected from a human donor in a cohort sampled during active COVID-19. Input material: peripheral blood. In DNA, the CDR3 is TGTGCCATCAGCGAAGAAGGACAGGGCAGGAGGGGTGGCTACACCTTC. This gives the protein CAISEEGQGRRGGYTF.